Detailed here is one T cell receptor (beta chain). The antigen is unknown. Germline is not matched at one junction end, which may reflect a read error. Amplification used 60 Vbeta primers and 13 Jbeta primers. In the original workflow: Per a later analysis, the number of unique TCR beta chains was about 80 million, of which around 9.9 million were shared. The repertoire was sequenced with immunoSEQ multiplex PCR; TCRdb's copy has only in-frame clones and lacks some. The V and J calls and clone size were taken over from that table, and D and trimming were inferred from the DNA. The sample has 120,000 or so clones; around 80% are singletons. The data originate from a study of cytomegalovirus exposure and HLA in healthy donors. Broader study findings: An apparent linkage of common viral pathogens to several of the most significant clusters emerged in a later analysis. A missense variant in DCLRE1C was later tied to TCR beta V- and J-gene trimming. Earlier results showed most TCR beta V segments being productive about 90% or about 30% of the time.

The CDR3 runs to 13 residues. Looked up from germline, CDR1 is ENHRY and CDR2 is SYGVKD. The TCR sequence derives from a man aged 30 to 39 in good health and CMV-seropositive. Sequenced: PBMCs. The gene calls are TRBV10-3 and TRBJ1-5, with 7 bases that match TRBD1. The CDR3 region has the DNA TGTGCCAGCTCAGGGGGTAGCGATCAGCCCCAGCATTTT. This codes for CASSGGSDQPQHF.